Listed below are T cell receptor beta chains from one sample, sequenced in a study of beta chain features in type 1 diabetes. Repertoires were generated with immunoSEQ multiplex PCR, while TCRdb's copy carries only in-frame clones and drops some. This table has about 400,000 clones, roughly an eighth appearing once. Material for sequencing was naive CD4+ T cells from blood. The receptor source for this set is a man aged 18-30 years in good health. CDR3s include the opening cysteine and the closing phenylalanine or tryptophan. The order of the fields is CDR3 length, V gene, J gene, clone size, D gene, CDR3 DNA, CDR3 protein. A D gene is named only where the DNA matches it firmly. Some rows mark clone size as missing; the rest say once, few, many or name a class of expanded clone.

cdr3_length: 14; v_call: TRBV30; j_call: TRBJ2-5; clone_size: .; d_call: TRBD2; cdr3_nt: TGTGCCTGGAGCGGAAGCGGGGGGGCTGAGACCCAGTACTTC; cdr3_aa: CAWSGSGGAETQYF
cdr3_length: 14; v_call: TRBV4-2; j_call: TRBJ1-4; clone_size: .; d_call: .; cdr3_nt: TGTGCCAGCAGCCTCATACGGCGAGGTGAAAAACTGTTTTTT; cdr3_aa: CASSLIRRGEKLFF
cdr3_length: 17; v_call: TRBV28; j_call: TRBJ2-1; clone_size: .; d_call: TRBD2; cdr3_nt: TGTGCCAGCAGCTCCCGCTTGTCGCGGGGGAGCTTCAATGAGCAGTTCTTC; cdr3_aa: CASSSRLSRGSFNEQFF
cdr3_length: 14; v_call: TRBV5-1; j_call: TRBJ1-1; clone_size: .; d_call: .; cdr3_nt: TGCGCCAGCAGCGGTGGACAGTTGAACACTGAAGCTTTCTTT; cdr3_aa: CASSGGQLNTEAFF
cdr3_length: 12; v_call: TRBV7-2; j_call: TRBJ1-2; clone_size: few; d_call: .; cdr3_nt: TGTGCCAGCAGCTTAGAGCGGGAGAGCTACACCTTC; cdr3_aa: CASSLERESYTF
cdr3_length: 13; v_call: TRBV30; j_call: TRBJ2-7; clone_size: few; d_call: .; cdr3_nt: TGTGCCTTCTATCAGGGTTCCCCCTACGAGCAGTACTTC; cdr3_aa: CAFYQGSPYEQYF
cdr3_length: 13; v_call: TRBV7-6; j_call: TRBJ1-2; clone_size: few; d_call: .; cdr3_nt: TGTGCCAGCAGCCAAGACGGGATCTATGGCTACACCTTC; cdr3_aa: CASSQDGIYGYTF
cdr3_length: 16; v_call: TRBV7-2; j_call: TRBJ2-1; clone_size: .; d_call: TRBD1; cdr3_nt: TGTGCCAGCAGCCGAGACAGGGGCCCCCTGTACAATGAGCAGTTCTTC; cdr3_aa: CASSRDRGPLYNEQFF
cdr3_length: 15; v_call: TRBV5-1; j_call: TRBJ2-7; clone_size: .; d_call: .; cdr3_nt: TGCGCCAGCAGCTTGTCGTTGGGGCAGCGCTACGAGCAGTACTTC; cdr3_aa: CASSLSLGQRYEQYF
cdr3_length: 13; v_call: TRBV7-9; j_call: TRBJ2-5; clone_size: .; d_call: .; cdr3_nt: TGTGCCAGCAGCTTACGGGGGCAAGAGACCCAGTACTTC; cdr3_aa: CASSLRGQETQYF
cdr3_length: 16; v_call: TRBV5-1; j_call: TRBJ2-1; clone_size: .; d_call: .; cdr3_nt: TGCGCCAGCAGCTTGGACGGGACATCTCGGTACAATGAGCAGTTCTTC; cdr3_aa: CASSLDGTSRYNEQFF
cdr3_length: 12; v_call: TRBV6-5; j_call: TRBJ2-7; clone_size: .; d_call: .; cdr3_nt: TGTGCCAGCACCCGCCGGGGCTACGAGCAGTACTTC; cdr3_aa: CASTRRGYEQYF
cdr3_length: 15; v_call: TRBV27; j_call: TRBJ2-3; clone_size: few; d_call: TRBD2; cdr3_nt: TGTGCCAGCTCTTCTAGCGGGAGGTACCCAGATACGCAGTATTTT; cdr3_aa: CASSSSGRYPDTQYF
cdr3_length: 12; v_call: TRBV9; j_call: TRBJ1-6; clone_size: .; d_call: .; cdr3_nt: TGTGCCAGCAGCGTGGTGGGCTCACCCCTCCACTTT; cdr3_aa: CASSVVGSPLHF
cdr3_length: 15; v_call: TRBV11-2; j_call: TRBJ2-5; clone_size: few; d_call: TRBD2; cdr3_nt: TGTGCCAGCAGCTTAGAAGCGGGAGGCGGAGAGACCCAGTACTTC; cdr3_aa: CASSLEAGGGETQYF
cdr3_length: 17; v_call: TRBV5-5; j_call: TRBJ1-2; clone_size: .; d_call: TRBD1; cdr3_nt: TGTGCCAGCACCTCTATCAGGACAGGGGAGTCTAACTATGGCTACACCTTC; cdr3_aa: CASTSIRTGESNYGYTF
cdr3_length: 14; v_call: TRBV6-6; j_call: TRBJ2-1; clone_size: .; d_call: TRBD2; cdr3_nt: TGTGCCAGCAAAGCTAGCGGGGGACGAAGTGAGCAGTTCTTC; cdr3_aa: CASKASGGRSEQFF
cdr3_length: 10; v_call: TRBV20-1; j_call: TRBJ1-2; clone_size: few; d_call: .; cdr3_nt: TGCAGGGGGAGTGAGGGAGCCTACACCTTC; cdr3_aa: CRGSEGAYTF
cdr3_length: 16; v_call: TRBV4-1; j_call: TRBJ2-3; clone_size: few; d_call: TRBD1; cdr3_nt: TGCGCCAGCAGCCTACAGGGGGCGGGTATCACAGATACGCAGTATTTT; cdr3_aa: CASSLQGAGITDTQYF
cdr3_length: 15; v_call: TRBV6-5; j_call: TRBJ1-1; clone_size: few; d_call: .; cdr3_nt: TGTGCCAGCAGCCGCGGGGCCCCCCAAGGCGCTGAAGCTTTCTTT; cdr3_aa: CASSRGAPQGAEAFF
cdr3_length: 13; v_call: TRBV4-1; j_call: TRBJ2-7; clone_size: few; d_call: .; cdr3_nt: TGCGCCAGCAGTCAATTATCCGGGAACGAGCAGTACTTC; cdr3_aa: CASSQLSGNEQYF
cdr3_length: 14; v_call: TRBV19; j_call: TRBJ2-5; clone_size: .; d_call: TRBD2; cdr3_nt: TGTGCCAGTAGTATCCAGCGGGGGAAAGAGACCCAGTACTTC; cdr3_aa: CASSIQRGKETQYF
cdr3_length: 14; v_call: TRBV7-2; j_call: TRBJ2-7; clone_size: few; d_call: .; cdr3_nt: TGTGCCAGCAGTGAACAGGGAACCTCCTACGAGCAGTACTTC; cdr3_aa: CASSEQGTSYEQYF
cdr3_length: 16; v_call: TRBV25-1; j_call: TRBJ2-5; clone_size: .; d_call: TRBD2; cdr3_nt: TGTGCCAGCAGGGGACTAGCGGGAGACATACGAGAGACCCAGTACTTC; cdr3_aa: CASRGLAGDIRETQYF
cdr3_length: 16; v_call: TRBV7-2; j_call: TRBJ2-1; clone_size: few; d_call: TRBD2; cdr3_nt: TGTGCCAGCAGCCCACAGGGACTAGCGGATATAAAGGAGCAGTTCTTC; cdr3_aa: CASSPQGLADIKEQFF
cdr3_length: 15; v_call: TRBV30; j_call: TRBJ1-4; clone_size: .; d_call: .; cdr3_nt: TGTGCCTGGAGGCGACTCGGGGGAACTAATGAAAAACTGTTTTTT; cdr3_aa: CAWRRLGGTNEKLFF
cdr3_length: 14; v_call: TRBV5-6; j_call: TRBJ2-4; clone_size: few; d_call: TRBD1; cdr3_nt: TGTGCCAGCAGCTTGACAGGGGATCGTATCATTCAGTACTTC; cdr3_aa: CASSLTGDRIIQYF
cdr3_length: 13; v_call: TRBV19; j_call: TRBJ1-6; clone_size: .; d_call: .; cdr3_nt: TGTGCCAGTAGTATTCCGGAGACAGTGTCTTTCCACTTT; cdr3_aa: CASSIPETVSFHF
cdr3_length: 16; v_call: TRBV30; j_call: TRBJ1-5; clone_size: few; d_call: TRBD1; cdr3_nt: TGTGCCTGGAGTGGTGGACAGGGATTTAGCAATCAGCCCCAGCATTTT; cdr3_aa: CAWSGGQGFSNQPQHF
cdr3_length: 19; v_call: TRBV5-8; j_call: TRBJ1-5; clone_size: .; d_call: TRBD1; cdr3_nt: TGTGCCAGCAGCTTGGCCCGTCGAGGGACAGGGCTGAGCAATCAGCCCCAGCATTTT; cdr3_aa: CASSLARRGTGLSNQPQHF
cdr3_length: 18; v_call: TRBV13; j_call: TRBJ2-1; clone_size: .; d_call: TRBD2; cdr3_nt: TGTGCCAGCAGCTTAGAAGGTCTAGCGGGAGTCCCCCGGAGTGAGCAGTTCTTC; cdr3_aa: CASSLEGLAGVPRSEQFF
cdr3_length: 15; v_call: TRBV7-9; j_call: TRBJ1-2; clone_size: .; d_call: TRBD1; cdr3_nt: TGTGCCAGCAGCCGAGGGACAGTAGCTAACTATGGCTACACCTTC; cdr3_aa: CASSRGTVANYGYTF
cdr3_length: 13; v_call: TRBV19; j_call: TRBJ1-1; clone_size: .; d_call: .; cdr3_nt: TGTGCCAGTAGTACTTCCAGGAACACTGAAGCTTTCTTT; cdr3_aa: CASSTSRNTEAFF
cdr3_length: 13; v_call: TRBV19; j_call: TRBJ2-5; clone_size: .; d_call: .; cdr3_nt: TGTGCCAGTAGTACTGGGAGACAAGAGACCCAGTACTTC; cdr3_aa: CASSTGRQETQYF
cdr3_length: 15; v_call: TRBV4-2; j_call: TRBJ2-2; clone_size: few; d_call: TRBD2; cdr3_nt: TGTGCCAGCGCCCGAGCGGGAGGGCCCACCGGGGAGCTGTTTTTT; cdr3_aa: CASARAGGPTGELFF
cdr3_length: 15; v_call: TRBV23-1; j_call: TRBJ2-7; clone_size: .; d_call: TRBD1; cdr3_nt: TGCGCCAGCAGTCCGACAGGGTCGAGCTCCTACGAGCAGTACTTC; cdr3_aa: CASSPTGSSSYEQYF
cdr3_length: 11; v_call: TRBV29-1; j_call: TRBJ2-5; clone_size: .; d_call: TRBD1; cdr3_nt: TGCAGCGTTGAACAGAGGGACAGAAGGTACTTC; cdr3_aa: CSVEQRDRRYF
cdr3_length: 16; v_call: TRBV5-1; j_call: TRBJ2-2; clone_size: few; d_call: .; cdr3_nt: TGCGCCAGCAGCCCGAAGGGGACTCCCGTGGCCGGGGAGCTGTTTTTT; cdr3_aa: CASSPKGTPVAGELFF
cdr3_length: 15; v_call: TRBV5-1; j_call: TRBJ2-3; clone_size: few; d_call: .; cdr3_nt: TGCGCCAGCAGCTTGGAGCTAGCAGCTCCAGATACGCAGTATTTT; cdr3_aa: CASSLELAAPDTQYF
cdr3_length: 13; v_call: TRBV7-3; j_call: TRBJ1-5; clone_size: few; d_call: .; cdr3_nt: TGTGCCAGCAGCGTCCACAGGGATCAGCCCCAGCATTTT; cdr3_aa: CASSVHRDQPQHF
cdr3_length: 14; v_call: TRBV14; j_call: TRBJ1-2; clone_size: .; d_call: .; cdr3_nt: TGTGCCAGCAGCCCGGGACTGCCTAACTATGGCTACACCTTC; cdr3_aa: CASSPGLPNYGYTF
cdr3_length: 15; v_call: TRBV5-5; j_call: TRBJ2-3; clone_size: few; d_call: .; cdr3_nt: TGTGCCAGCAGCCGGGCGTGGAGCGGTACAGATACGCAGTATTTT; cdr3_aa: CASSRAWSGTDTQYF
cdr3_length: 17; v_call: TRBV7-2; j_call: TRBJ2-7; clone_size: .; d_call: .; cdr3_nt: TGTGCCAGCAGCTTAGGAAGCTTACACCGGGACAACTACGAGCAGTACTTC; cdr3_aa: CASSLGSLHRDNYEQYF
cdr3_length: 18; v_call: TRBV7-9; j_call: TRBJ1-5; clone_size: .; d_call: TRBD1; cdr3_nt: TGTGCCAGCAGCACTGACAGGGGGATTGGAAATAGCAATCAGCCCCAGCATTTT; cdr3_aa: CASSTDRGIGNSNQPQHF
cdr3_length: 15; v_call: TRBV5-1; j_call: TRBJ2-6; clone_size: .; d_call: TRBD1; cdr3_nt: TGCGCCAGCACCTCTCAGGGGGCTGGGGCCAACGTCCTGACTTTC; cdr3_aa: CASTSQGAGANVLTF
cdr3_length: 16; v_call: TRBV7-9; j_call: TRBJ2-1; clone_size: .; d_call: TRBD2; cdr3_nt: TGTGCCAGCAGACCTACCGGGACTAGCGGGAGCGGCCAGCAGTTCTTC; cdr3_aa: CASRPTGTSGSGQQFF
cdr3_length: 13; v_call: TRBV5-1; j_call: TRBJ2-1; clone_size: .; d_call: .; cdr3_nt: TGCGCCAGCAGCTTGGCCACTGTTGGTGAGCAGTTCTTC; cdr3_aa: CASSLATVGEQFF
cdr3_length: 17; v_call: TRBV5-4; j_call: TRBJ2-1; clone_size: few; d_call: .; cdr3_nt: TGTGCCAGCAGCTTGGCCAAAGGGGCGGCCTCCTACAATGAGCAGTTCTTC; cdr3_aa: CASSLAKGAASYNEQFF
cdr3_length: 15; v_call: TRBV10-3; j_call: TRBJ1-2; clone_size: few; d_call: TRBD1; cdr3_nt: TGTGCCATCAGTGCAACGACAGGGGCGGACTATGGCTACACCTTC; cdr3_aa: CAISATTGADYGYTF
cdr3_length: 15; v_call: TRBV10-3; j_call: TRBJ2-3; clone_size: .; d_call: .; cdr3_nt: TGTGCCGTCAGCCTTACAGGGTCCCTCACAGATACGCAGTATTTT; cdr3_aa: CAVSLTGSLTDTQYF
cdr3_length: 13; v_call: TRBV7-9; j_call: TRBJ2-2; clone_size: few; d_call: .; cdr3_nt: TGTGCCAGCAGCTTTCGGGAAGGCGGGGAGCTGTTTTTT; cdr3_aa: CASSFREGGELFF
cdr3_length: 13; v_call: TRBV7-2; j_call: TRBJ1-5; clone_size: .; d_call: .; cdr3_nt: TGTGCCAGCAGCAAGAAGGGAGATCAGCCCCAGCATTTT; cdr3_aa: CASSKKGDQPQHF
cdr3_length: 16; v_call: TRBV19; j_call: TRBJ1-1; clone_size: .; d_call: .; cdr3_nt: TGTGCCAGTAGTATAGATGACAGCCCCATGAACACTGAAGCTTTCTTT; cdr3_aa: CASSIDDSPMNTEAFF